The present TCR beta chain was sequenced within a study of T-cell memory formation after mild COVID-19. The overall study: The TCR clusters were mostly specific to one donor.

MiXCR, applied by TCRdb to the 5' RACE reads, yields one record per CDR3 protein. This sample has a few hundred thousand distinct CDR3 sequences, with roughly 15% found just once. The CDR3 contains 14 residues. Germline CDR1 reads MGHRA; CDR2 reads YSYEKL. V lost 0 bases to trimming and J lost 2 bases; unmatched junction nucleotides: 0. Source material: PBMCs or a T cell subset sorted from them (not recorded which). This chain connects TRBV4-1 to TRBJ2-7, with 8 nucleotides matching TRBD1. This TCR was sampled from a man younger than 30 who had mild COVID-19 (a few samples of this study predate the infection). Cell type and time point are not known. CDR3 loop: CASSQEGQAYEQYF. The CDR3 DNA sequence: TGCGCCAGCAGCCAAGAGGGACAGGCCTACGAGCAGTACTTC.